Presented here are 22 T cell receptor beta chains from one specimen sequenced in a study of blood T cell repertoires in COVID-19. Generated by immunoSEQ multiplex PCR, the TCRdb table keeps only in-frame clones and is missing some. Among about 230,000 clones listed, roughly 89% were seen once. The sequencing input was PBMCs or T cells enriched from blood (not recorded which). Source of these receptors: a woman in her 30s with acute COVID-19.

This clone appeared once. This chain links TRBV3-1 (or the pseudogene TRBV3-2) with TRBJ2-1, with 11 bases identical to TRBD2. The CDR3 extends over 15 amino acids. With 4 bases clipped from V and 8 bases from J, the junction kept 7 bases outside the gene matches. The germline gives CDR1 LGHDT, CDR2 YNNKEL (reference sequence). The CDR3 DNA reads TGTGCCAGCAGCCCGACTAGCGGGGTGGGCTATGAGCAGTTCTTC. It encodes CASSPTSGVGYEQFF.

The CDR3 region is CASSSPLAGTLYGVHEQYF. CDR3 in DNA: TGTGCCAGCAGCTCCCCGTTAGCGGGGACCTTATATGGGGTCCACGAGCAGTACTTC. V gene TRBV7-2 combines with J gene TRBJ2-7; 8 nucleotides match TRBD2. The CDR3 totals 19 residues. Germline CDR1 reads SGHTA; CDR2 reads FQGNSA. The trim removed 4 bases at V and 5 bases at J, leaving 22 bases unmatched.

This clone was observed a handful of times. The V call is TRBV3-1 (or the pseudogene TRBV3-2), the J call TRBJ2-1; tentatively, D is TRBD1 (6 bases). CDR3 length: 14 amino acids. CDR1 is LGHDT and CDR2 is YNNKEL in the germline V gene (reference sequence). The V gene lost 3 bases and the J gene lost 1 base, with 7 bases spanning the gap. CDR3 residues: CASSQGASYNEQFF. In DNA, the CDR3 is TGTGCCAGCAGCCAGGGGGCTTCCTACAATGAGCAGTTCTTC.

The chain recombines TRBV6-2 or TRBV6-3 with TRBJ1-2, with a possible D match to TRBD1 (5 bases). The V and J ends lost 5 bases and 4 bases respectively, with 11 bases between them. Germline V gene sequence: CDR1 MNHEY, CDR2 SVGEGT. This CDR3 comprises 13 residues. The CDR3 nucleotides read TGTGCCAGCAGTCCCGACAGTTCCTATGGCTACACCTTC. Its translation: CASSPDSSYGYTF.

The V gene is TRBV5-4, the J gene TRBJ2-5; possibly TRBD2 for D (6 bases). The CDR3 runs 16 residues. In germline, CDR1 is SGHNT, CDR2 YYREEE (reference sequence). Deletions cut 1 base from V and 2 bases from J, with 15 bases between. CDR3 in amino acids: CASSLYGIGRQETQYF. The CDR3 DNA sequence: TGTGCCAGCAGCTTGTACGGGATCGGGAGACAAGAGACCCAGTACTTC.

This clone was seen a handful of times. The gene calls are TRBV7-2 and TRBJ1-4; possible D gene TRBD1, 6 bases. This CDR3 is 16 amino acids long. Germline values: CDR1 SGHTA, CDR2 FQGNSA. Trimming cost V 6 bases and J 5 bases, with 19 bases left between them. CDR3 DNA: TGTGCCAGCAGTTCCGAGGGGACACGACAGAATGAAAAACTGTTTTTT. Its translation: CASSSEGTRQNEKLFF.

The J gene is TRBJ1-2, the V gene TRBV28, with 9 bases matching TRBD1. Germline values: CDR1 MDHEN, CDR2 SYDVKM. J gave up 7 bases and V 3 bases, and 12 bases lay outside the gene matches. CDR3 length: 16 residues. The CDR3 DNA reads as TGTGCCAGCAGTTTCTTCAATCCGGGACAGGGAGGTGGCTACACCTTC. It codes for CASSFFNPGQGGGYTF.

The sample holds one count of this clone. The chain joins TRBV4-3 to TRBJ2-1; the D is unclear. V was pared by 2 bases and J by 7 bases, with 3 bases between. The germline CDR1 and CDR2 sequences are LGHNA and YSLEER. The CDR3 sequence is 11 residues long. CDR3 nucleotides: TGCGCCAGCAGCCAAACTAATGAGCAGTTCTTC. This encodes CASSQTNEQFF.

The chain employs TRBV18 and TRBJ2-7; 7 nucleotides match TRBD2. This CDR3 contains 14 residues. J lost 2 bases, V lost 2 bases, and 3 bases had no gene match. CDR1 is KGHSH and CDR2 is LQKENI in the germline V gene. The CDR3 DNA reads TGTGCCAGCTCACCAGGGAGGGGCCCCTACGAGCAGTACTTC. This encodes CASSPGRGPYEQYF.

This chain joins TRBV7-2 and TRBJ2-2, with D unclear. The germline V gene encodes CDR1 SGHTA and CDR2 FQGNSA. Trimming took off 7 bases at V and 10 bases at J, with 10 bases between the two ends. The length of the CDR3 is 11 residues. CDR3 sequence (DNA): TGTGCCAGCACCGCAACTGAGGAGCTGTTTTTT. Amino acids: CASTATEELFF. Filled out from reference TRBV7-2 and TRBJ2-2, the complete variable domain reads GAGVSQSPSNKVTEKGKDVELRCDPISGHTALYWYRQSLGQGLEFLIYFQGNSAPDKSGLPSDRFSAERTGGSVSTLTIQRTQQEDSAVYLCASTATEELFFGEGSRLTVL.

The rearrangement links TRBV30 to TRBJ1-1; the D is unclear. V was cut by 0 bases and J by 0 bases, with 8 bases left in between. Germline values: CDR1 GTSNPN, CDR2 SVGIG (reference sequence). There are 14 residues in the CDR3. The chain's CDR3 is CAWSVHLMNTEAFF. For the CDR3, the DNA is TGTGCCTGGAGTGTACACCTGATGAACACTGAAGCTTTCTTT.

V is TRBV7-8 and J is TRBJ2-3; 8 nucleotides agree with TRBD2. CDR3 length equals 17 residues. The V segment lost 1 base and the J segment 1 base; nucleotides outside the gene matches: 7. Germline-derived CDR1 and CDR2 are SGHVS and FQNEAQ. The CDR3 nucleotides are TGTGCCAGCAGCTTAGGGGCCCCAGCGGGGGGCACAGATACGCAGTATTTT. Its protein is CASSLGAPAGGTDTQYF.

J is TRBJ1-2 and V is TRBV18, with a possible D match to TRBD1 (6 bases). V lost 1 base and J 4 bases, leaving 7 bases between the germline ends. The germline CDR1 and CDR2 sequences are KGHSH and LQKENI. The CDR3 totals 13 residues. Written as DNA, the CDR3 is TGTGCCAGCTCACCACGGGACACCTATGGCTACACCTTC. It encodes CASSPRDTYGYTF.

This chain joins TRBV30 and TRBJ1-6; D not resolved. Germline values: CDR1 GTSNPN, CDR2 SVGIG (reference sequence). The CDR3 contains 14 residues. V was clipped by 1 base and J by 9 bases, with 13 bases between them. The CDR3 sequence is CAWSEGSGGSPLHF. The CDR3 coding sequence is TGTGCCTGGAGTGAAGGATCGGGTGGTTCACCCCTCCACTTT.

The chain carries TRBV7-8 and TRBJ1-5; TRBD1 aligns across 8 bases. V trimming: 2 bases; J trimming: 5 bases; junction bases outside the gene matches: 8. The V gene's germline CDR1 is SGHVS and CDR2 FQNEAQ. The CDR3 totals 16 residues. The DNA for the CDR3 is TGTGCCAGCAGCTTACGAAGAGGACAGGGTTATCAGCCCCAGCATTTT. Translated: CASSLRRGQGYQPQHF.

This chain uses TRBV19 with TRBJ2-5, with D uncertain. The CDR3 totals 12 residues. Germline assignment: CDR1 LNHDA and CDR2 SQIVND (reference sequence). Deletions cut 3 bases from V and 3 bases from J, with 5 bases between. CDR3 DNA: TGTGCCAGTAGTATTAATAAAGAGACCCAGTACTTC. Its translation is CASSINKETQYF.

This chain connects TRBV11-2 to TRBJ2-2; D unresolved. The germline V gene has CDR1 SGHAT and CDR2 FQNNGV. The CDR3 spans 15 residues. V lost 2 bases to trimming and J lost 0 bases, with 7 bases between them. CDR3 in amino acids: CASSLRGANTGELFF. In DNA, the CDR3 is TGTGCCAGCAGCTTAAGAGGTGCGAACACCGGGGAGCTGTTTTTT.

The genes are TRBV3-1 (or the pseudogene TRBV3-2) and TRBJ1-4; D might be TRBD1 (5 bases). Germline V gives CDR1 LGHDT, CDR2 YNNKEL (reference sequence). The V end lost 0 bases, the J end lost 6 bases, and 11 bases lay between the germline ends. The CDR3 has 15 residues. The CDR3 loop reads CASSQEGQGYEKLFF. The CDR3 coding sequence is TGTGCCAGCAGCCAAGAAGGGCAGGGCTATGAAAAACTGTTTTTT.

V is TRBV30 and J is TRBJ1-2; D unresolved. This CDR3 is built from 12 residues. Looked up from germline, CDR1 is GTSNPN and CDR2 is SVGIG (reference sequence). The germline V and J ends were trimmed by 4 bases and 6 bases, with 12 bases remaining between them. Here the CDR3 DNA reads TGTGCCTGGACAATTAGCGGGAATGGCTACACCTTC. Translation gives CAWTISGNGYTF. Full variable domain (remainder filled in from reference TRBV30 and TRBJ1-2): SQTIHQWPATLVQPVGSPLSLECTVEGTSNPNLYWYRQAAGRGLQLLFYSVGIGQISSEVPQNLSASRPQDRQFILSSKKLLLSDSGFYLCAWTISGNGYTFGSGTRLTVV.

This clone showed up just once. The V gene is TRBV5-4, the J gene TRBJ2-1; D is unresolved. V was trimmed by 0 bases and J by 0 bases, leaving 7 bases between them. The CDR3 covers 15 residues. Germline values: CDR1 SGHNT, CDR2 YYREEE (reference sequence). In nucleotides, the CDR3 is TGTGCCAGCAGCTTGGATTCCAGCTCCTACAATGAGCAGTTCTTC. Its translation is CASSLDSSSYNEQFF.

The chain combines TRBV11-3 with TRBJ2-3, with D tentatively TRBD2 (6 bases). The germline CDR1 and CDR2 sequences are SGHNT and YENEEA. The CDR3 sequence is 15 residues long. Trimming removed 1 base at V and 5 bases at J, with 13 bases between. The CDR3 region has the DNA TGTGCCAGCAGCTTAGGTGGGACTGGCGGAGATACGCAGTATTTT. Amino acid sequence: CASSLGGTGGDTQYF.

This clone was observed a few times. The chain has TRBV6-2 or TRBV6-3 and TRBJ1-5; D remains unclear. Germline CDR1 is MNHEY and CDR2 is SVGEGT. The CDR3 contains 12 residues. The V end lost 6 bases, the J end lost 8 bases, and 11 bases lay between the germline ends. CDR3 region: CASSPLFKPQHF. The CDR3 DNA reads TGTGCCAGCAGCCCCCTCTTTAAGCCCCAGCATTTT.